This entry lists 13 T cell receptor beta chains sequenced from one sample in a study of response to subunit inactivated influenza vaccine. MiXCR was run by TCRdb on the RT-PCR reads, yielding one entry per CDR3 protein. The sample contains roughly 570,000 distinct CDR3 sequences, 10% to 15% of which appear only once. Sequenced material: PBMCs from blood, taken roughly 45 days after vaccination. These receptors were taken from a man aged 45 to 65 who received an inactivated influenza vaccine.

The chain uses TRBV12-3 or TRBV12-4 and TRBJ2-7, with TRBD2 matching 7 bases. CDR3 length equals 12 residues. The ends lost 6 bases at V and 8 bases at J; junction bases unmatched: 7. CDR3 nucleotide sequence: TGTGCCAGCAGCACACTAGCGCATAAGCAGTACTTC. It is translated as CASSTLAHKQYF.

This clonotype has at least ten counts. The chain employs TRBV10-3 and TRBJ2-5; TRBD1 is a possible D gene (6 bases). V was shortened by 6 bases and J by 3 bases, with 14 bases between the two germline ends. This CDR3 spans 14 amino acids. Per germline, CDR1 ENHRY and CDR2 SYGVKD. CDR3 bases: TGTGCCATCAGCCAGACAGGTACCGAAGAGACCCAGTACTTC. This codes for CAISQTGTEETQYF.

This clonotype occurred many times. CDR3 coding DNA: TGTGCCAGCAGGCGTACAGGGATGTACGAGCAGTACTTC. It encodes CASRRTGMYEQYF. The J gene is TRBJ2-7, the V gene TRBV12-3 or TRBV12-4; maybe TRBD1 (6 bases). The CDR3 is 13 residues long. Trimming shortened V by 6 bases and J by 4 bases, and 13 bases separated the two germline ends.

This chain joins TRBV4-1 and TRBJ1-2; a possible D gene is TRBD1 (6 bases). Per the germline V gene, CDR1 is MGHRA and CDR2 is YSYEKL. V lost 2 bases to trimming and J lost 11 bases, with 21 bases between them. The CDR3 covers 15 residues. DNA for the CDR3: TGCGCCAGCAGCCAAATCGGCGGGGGCGGACGGGGTTACACCTTC. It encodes CASSQIGGGGRGYTF.

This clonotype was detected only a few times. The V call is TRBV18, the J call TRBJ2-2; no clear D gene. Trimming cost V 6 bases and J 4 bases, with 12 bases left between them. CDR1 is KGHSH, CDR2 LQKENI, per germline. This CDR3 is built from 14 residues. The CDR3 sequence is CASSPQVGTGELFF. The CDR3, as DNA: TGTGCCAGCTCTCCCCAGGTGGGCACCGGGGAGCTGTTTTTT.

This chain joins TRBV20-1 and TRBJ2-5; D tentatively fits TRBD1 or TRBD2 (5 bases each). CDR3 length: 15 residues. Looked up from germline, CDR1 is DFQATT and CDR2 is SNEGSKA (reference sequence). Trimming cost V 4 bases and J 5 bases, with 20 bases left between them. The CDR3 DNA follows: TGCAGTGCTATAAGAGGGCCAAATTGGGGGGAGACCCAGTACTTC. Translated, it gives CSAIRGPNWGETQYF.

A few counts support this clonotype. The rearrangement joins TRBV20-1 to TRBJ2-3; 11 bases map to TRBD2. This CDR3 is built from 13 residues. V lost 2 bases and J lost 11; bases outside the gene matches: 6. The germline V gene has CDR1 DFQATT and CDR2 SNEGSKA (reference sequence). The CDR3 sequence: CSARPFLAGGQYF. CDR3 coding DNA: TGCAGTGCTAGACCTTTTCTAGCGGGGGGGCAGTATTTT.

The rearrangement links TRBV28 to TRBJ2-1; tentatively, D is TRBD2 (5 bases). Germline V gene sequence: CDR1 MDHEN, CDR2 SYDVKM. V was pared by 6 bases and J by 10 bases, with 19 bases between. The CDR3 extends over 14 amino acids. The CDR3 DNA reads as TGTGCCAGCAGCCACAGAACCGTCACGGGGGAGCAGTTCTTC. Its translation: CASSHRTVTGEQFF. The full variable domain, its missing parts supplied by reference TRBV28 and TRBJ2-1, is DVKVTQSSRYLVKRTGEKVFLECVQDMDHENMFWYRQDPGLGLRLIYFSYDVKMKEKGDIPEGYSVSREKKERFSLILESASTNQTSMYLCASSHRTVTGEQFFGPGTRLTVL.

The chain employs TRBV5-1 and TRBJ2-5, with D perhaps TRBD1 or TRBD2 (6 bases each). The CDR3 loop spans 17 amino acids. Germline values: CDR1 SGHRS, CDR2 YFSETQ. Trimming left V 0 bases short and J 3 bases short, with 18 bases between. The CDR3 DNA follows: TGCGCCAGCAGCTTGGGGGGGACGGGGGCCCAGGAAGAGACCCAGTACTTC. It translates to CASSLGGTGAQEETQYF.

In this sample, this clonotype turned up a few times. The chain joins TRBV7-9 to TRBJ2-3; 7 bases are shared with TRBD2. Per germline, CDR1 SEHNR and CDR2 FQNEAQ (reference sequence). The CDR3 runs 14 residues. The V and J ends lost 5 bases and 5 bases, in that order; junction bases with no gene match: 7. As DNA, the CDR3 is TGTGCCAGCAGCACCGGACTAGTTGGAGATACGCAGTATTTT. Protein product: CASSTGLVGDTQYF.

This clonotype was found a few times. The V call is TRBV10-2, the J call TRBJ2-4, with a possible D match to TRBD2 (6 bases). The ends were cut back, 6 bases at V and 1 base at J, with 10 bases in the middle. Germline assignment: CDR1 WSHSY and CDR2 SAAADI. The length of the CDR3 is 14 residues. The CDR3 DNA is TGCGCCAGCAGCCCTAGCGCGGCCAAAAACATTCAGTACTTC. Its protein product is CASSPSAAKNIQYF.

The CDR3 nucleotides are TGTGCCATCAGTGAAGGGATAGCGGGAGACGAGCAGTACTTC. It codes for CAISEGIAGDEQYF. The V and J genes are TRBV10-3 and TRBJ2-7; TRBD2 agrees at 9 bases. The CDR3 has 14 residues. Germline loops: CDR1 ENHRY, CDR2 SYGVKD. With V trimmed by 3 bases and J by 5 bases, 5 bases remained unmatched.

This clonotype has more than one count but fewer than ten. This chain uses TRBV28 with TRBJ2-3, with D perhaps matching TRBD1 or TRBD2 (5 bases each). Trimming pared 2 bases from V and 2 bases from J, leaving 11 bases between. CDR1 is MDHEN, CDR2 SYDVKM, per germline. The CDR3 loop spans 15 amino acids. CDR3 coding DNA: TGTGCCAGCAGTTTAGGGACCTCAATCACAGATACGCAGTATTTT. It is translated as CASSLGTSITDTQYF.